These 20 T cell receptor beta chains were all obtained from the same sample, sequenced in a study of blood T cell repertoires in COVID-19. The protocol was immunoSEQ multiplex PCR, while the TCRdb copy is restricted to in-frame clones and leaves out a portion. The sample includes tens of thousands of clones, around four fifths seen only once; the top ten take over 9%. Input material: peripheral blood. Every receptor here comes from a human donor in a cohort sampled during active COVID-19.

The rearrangement uses TRBV19 and TRBJ2-2, with 7 positions matching TRBD1. J was trimmed by 4 bases and V by 5 bases; bases with no gene match: 4. Germline loops: CDR1 LNHDA, CDR2 SQIVND (reference sequence). The CDR3 is 14 residues long. In DNA, the CDR3 is TGTGCCAGTAGTCCTGGGACAGCCACCGGGGAGCTGTTTTTT. Translation gives CASSPGTATGELFF.

This chain links TRBV24-1 with TRBJ1-6, with D unresolved. Germline V gene data show CDR1 as KGHDR and CDR2 as SFDVKD. The CDR3 contains 13 residues. CDR3 sequence (DNA): TGTGCGACCCAAGGAGGGAATAATTCACCCCTCCACTTT. It yields the protein CATQGGNNSPLHF.

The chain couples TRBV5-4 to TRBJ2-7, with D hard to call. The CDR3 runs to 11 residues. The V gene's germline CDR1 is SGHNT and CDR2 YYREEE (reference sequence). Between the trimmed V and J ends, which lost 9 bases and 3 bases, there was a span of 10 bases. The CDR3 bases are TGTGCCACCGGTAGAGACTACGAGCAGTACTTC. Translated: CATGRDYEQYF.

This rearrangement joins TRBV7-9 to TRBJ1-1; D is uncertain. The CDR3 loop spans 14 amino acids. From germline, CDR1 is SEHNR and CDR2 FQNEAQ (reference sequence). Trimming took off 1 base at V and 7 bases at J, with 13 bases between the two ends. CDR3 sequence (DNA): TGTGCCAGCAGCTTAGAAGTCATAGGGAGTGAAGCTTTCTTT. It encodes CASSLEVIGSEAFF.

CDR3 in DNA: TGTGCCAGCAGTGAAGCGCGTCGGGGGGGCACAGATACGCAGTATTTT. It yields the protein CASSEARRGGTDTQYF. This chain links TRBV2 with TRBJ2-3; 7 bases fit TRBD2. The ends lost 0 bases at V and 1 base at J; junction bases unmatched: 4. This CDR3 spans 16 amino acids. Germline values: CDR1 SNHLY, CDR2 FYNNEI.

The chain employs TRBV9 and TRBJ2-7, with D possibly being TRBD2 (6 bases). Per germline, CDR1 SGDLS and CDR2 YYNGEE. The length of the CDR3 is 13 residues. V shed 0 bases and J shed 5 bases, with 9 bases lying between them. CDR3 amino acids: CASSVVSGDEQYF. The DNA of the CDR3 is TGTGCCAGCAGCGTAGTATCGGGGGACGAGCAGTACTTC.

This clone was seen a few times. The chain recombines TRBV4-3 with TRBJ2-6; 9 nucleotides line up with TRBD1. Germline V gives CDR1 LGHNA, CDR2 YSLEER. The CDR3 consists of 21 residues. Trimming at V came to 4 bases and at J to 1 base, leaving 17 bases not matched to a gene. The CDR3 is CASSPRPFPGQGKSGANVLTF. The CDR3 DNA reads as TGCGCCAGCAGCCCCCGACCCTTCCCGGGACAGGGTAAATCTGGGGCCAACGTCCTGACTTTC.

The chain joins TRBV24-1 to TRBJ2-1; weak D call: TRBD2 (5 bases). V lost 3 bases, J lost 10 bases, and 9 bases lay in between. The CDR3 loop spans 12 amino acids. Germline CDR1 reads KGHDR; CDR2 reads SFDVKD. The CDR3 nucleotides are TGTGCCACCAGTGATACAGAGGGCGAGCAGTTCTTC. This encodes CATSDTEGEQFF.

V and J are TRBV6-5 and TRBJ2-7, with D possibly matching TRBD2 (5 bases). Germline V gene data show CDR1 as MNHEY and CDR2 as SVGAGI. CDR3 size: 12 residues. Deletions cut 4 bases from V and 7 bases from J, with 11 bases between. CDR3 amino acids: CASSSGMGEQYF. Here the CDR3 DNA reads TGTGCCAGCAGTTCCGGGATGGGGGAGCAGTACTTC.

This clone was recorded a few times. The DNA for the CDR3 is TGTGCCAGCAGGGGGCAGTTGACCGGGGAGCTGTTTTTT. Amino acids: CASRGQLTGELFF. The chain recombines TRBV6-5 with TRBJ2-2; D may be TRBD1 (5 bases). The V end lost 6 bases, the J end lost 5 bases, and 10 bases lay between the germline ends. The germline CDR1 and CDR2 sequences are MNHEY and SVGAGI. This CDR3 is 13 amino acids long.

The rearrangement joins TRBV6-5 to TRBJ2-7, with D possibly TRBD2 on 6 matching bases. Germline V CDR1 and CDR2: MNHEY, SVGAGI. The germline V and J ends were trimmed by 4 bases and 3 bases, with 10 bases remaining between them. CDR3 length: 13 amino acids. The CDR3 spells CASSSGLFYEQYF. The CDR3, as DNA: TGTGCCAGCAGTTCGGGACTGTTCTACGAGCAGTACTTC.

The chain is built from TRBV4-3 and TRBJ2-7; possible D gene TRBD2, 5 bases. Trimming shortened V by 0 bases and J by 3 bases, and 12 bases separated the two germline ends. The germline CDR1 and CDR2 sequences are LGHNA and YSLEER. The CDR3 is 15 amino acids. The CDR3 DNA sequence: TGCGCCAGCAGCCAAGATCAGAACGAGGGCTACGAGCAGTACTTC. Translation: CASSQDQNEGYEQYF.

The chain carries TRBV7-9 and TRBJ1-2; D might be TRBD1 (6 bases). This CDR3 is built from 15 residues. CDR1 SEHNR and CDR2 FQNEAQ come from the germline V gene (reference sequence). V lost 1 base to trimming and J lost 2 bases, with 11 bases between them. This chain's CDR3 is CASSLGTGQNYGYTF. The CDR3 nucleotides are TGTGCCAGCAGCTTAGGTACCGGACAGAACTATGGCTACACCTTC.

The chain has TRBV19 and TRBJ2-7; 9 bases map to TRBD1. The V gene end was trimmed by 5 bases and the J gene end by 0 bases; junction bases not matched to a gene: 14. CDR1 is LNHDA, CDR2 SQIVND, per germline (reference sequence). CDR3 length: 18 amino acids. CDR3 in amino acids: CASSRPTGTGISSYEQYF. The CDR3 DNA is TGTGCCAGTAGTCGCCCGACCGGGACAGGGATCAGCTCCTACGAGCAGTACTTC.

The J gene is TRBJ2-7, the V gene TRBV5-6, with 8 bases that match TRBD1. CDR1 SGHDT and CDR2 YYEEEE come from the germline V gene. V dropped 4 bases and J dropped 6; count of bases not matched to a gene: 9. CDR3 size: 14 residues. The chain's CDR3 is CASSPTDRGIEQYF. In DNA, the CDR3 is TGTGCCAGCAGCCCAACCGACAGGGGTATCGAGCAGTACTTC.

The J gene is TRBJ1-6, the V gene TRBV5-1; 7 bases match TRBD1. The CDR3 covers 14 residues. Losses at the gene ends were 6 bases for V and 5 bases for J; bases not matched to a gene: 5. Germline CDR1 reads SGHRS; CDR2 reads YFSETQ. CDR3: CASTQGGDNSPLHF. The CDR3 bases are TGCGCCAGCACGCAGGGGGGCGATAATTCACCCCTCCACTTT.

The gene calls are TRBV5-6 and TRBJ2-5; the match to TRBD2 covers 9 bases. The trim removed 3 bases at V and 4 bases at J, leaving 7 bases unmatched. The CDR3 sequence is 15 residues long. Germline loops: CDR1 SGHDT, CDR2 YYEEEE. In nucleotides, the CDR3 is TGTGCCAGCAGCTCGGGCGGGAGGGCCGGAGAGACCCAGTACTTC. Encoded protein: CASSSGGRAGETQYF.

The chain employs TRBV24-1 and TRBJ2-2; D may be TRBD1 (6 bases). Germline CDR1 reads KGHDR; CDR2 reads SFDVKD. Between the trimmed V and J ends, which lost 0 bases and 3 bases, there was a span of 7 bases. The CDR3 sequence is 15 residues long. The CDR3 region has the DNA TGTGCCACCAGTGATTTGTACAGGGACACCGGGGAGCTGTTTTTT. Residues: CATSDLYRDTGELFF.

This chain joins TRBV7-9 and TRBJ2-7; tentative D call: TRBD1 (6 bases). The CDR3 extends over 12 amino acids. The germline gives CDR1 SEHNR, CDR2 FQNEAQ (reference sequence). V was cut by 1 base and J by 7 bases, with 8 bases left in between. CDR3 region: CASSLEGGEQYF. The CDR3 DNA is TGTGCCAGCAGCTTAGAAGGGGGAGAGCAGTACTTC.

This CDR3 reads CASSLGEGRVEQFF. As DNA, the CDR3 is TGTGCCAGCAGTTTAGGCGAGGGGAGGGTTGAGCAGTTCTTC. The chain links TRBV27 to TRBJ2-1, with 7 bases matching TRBD2. There are 14 residues in the CDR3. V lost 2 bases to trimming and J lost 9 bases; unmatched junction nucleotides: 7. CDR1 and CDR2 from the germline V gene are MNHEY and SMNVEV (reference sequence).